This T cell receptor (beta chain) was sequenced during a study of shared T cell receptors in the human thymus. Sequenced by immunoSEQ multiplex PCR; TCRdb stores in-frame clones only, minus some. In the table there are about 730,000 clones, approximately 85% of which are singletons. CDR3 length: 12 amino acids. The germline V and J ends were trimmed by 0 bases and 7 bases, with 4 bases remaining between them. The V gene's germline CDR1 is MGHRA and CDR2 YSYEKL. The sample was also linked to a second study, of human thymus T cells. That paper adds: The related literature has documented a marked overlap of thymic repertoires among unrelated individuals.

This receptor was obtained from a girl under three years old with a congenital heart defect. The rearrangement uses TRBV4-1 and TRBJ2-1, with D unresolved. Material: thymocytes. The CDR3: CASSQDRNEQFF. The DNA for the CDR3 is TGCGCCAGCAGCCAAGATCGGAATGAGCAGTTCTTC.